This T cell receptor beta chain was identified in a study of blood T cell repertoires in COVID-19. Study background: Sample material is recorded as cDNA or gDNA derived from T cells, B-cell-depleted T cells, or PBMCs.

Produced via immunoSEQ multiplex PCR; TCRdb's table is partial and in-frame only. In the table there are about 40,000 clones, about four fifths of which are singletons. Trimming removed 3 bases from V and 2 bases from J; junction bases left unmatched: 5. From germline, CDR1 is SGHTA and CDR2 FQGNSA. The CDR3 is 15 residues long. This receptor was obtained from a woman aged 60-75 years with acute or convalescent COVID-19. The chain recombines TRBV7-2 with TRBJ2-7; 9 bases are shared with TRBD2. Material: peripheral blood. The CDR3 loop is CASSLGASGTYEQYF. CDR3 DNA: TGTGCCAGCAGCTTGGGGGCTAGCGGGACCTACGAGCAGTACTTC.